The clone carrying this TCR beta chain was seen repeatedly, ten times or more. Its antigen remains unidentified. This sample was included in a study of T cells in Graves' hyperthyroidism and ophthalmopathy. Study details: The authors collected peripheral blood at initial diagnosis, before any treatment. Notes on the study in general: Most thyroid clonotypes with frequency above 0.001 were detected in blood.

TCR beta CDR3 regions were amplified from RNA transcripts. HTBI primers were the set used in a first-round RT-PCR of the TCR CDR3. TCRdb re-called the multiplex PCR reads through MiXCR, storing one row per CDR3 protein. The sample yields a few hundred thousand distinct CDR3 sequences, roughly 13% seen once. The CDR3 has 15 amino acids. CDR1 is SGHDN and CDR2 is FVKESK in the germline V gene. Trimming pared 0 bases from V and 6 bases from J, leaving 15 bases between. Inclusion characteristics of ophthalmopathy patients comprised a Clinical Activity Score of at least 3, a NOSPECS grade of at least 4, and duration under 3 months. It was uncontrolled infection, other autoimmune disease, pregnancy or lactation that excluded patients.

Sequencing input: blood. The chain joins TRBV14 to TRBJ2-7; either TRBD1 or TRBD2 may supply D (5 bases each). This receptor was taken from a woman in her forties with Graves' ophthalmopathy. CDR3 amino acids: CASSQDWGPGGEQYF. CDR3 coding DNA: TGTGCCAGCAGCCAAGACTGGGGACCCGGAGGCGAGCAGTACTTC.